The 10 T cell receptor beta chains reported below all come from one sample, sequenced in a study of CD8 T cells in ankylosing spondylitis. TCRdb redid the calling of the 5' RACE reads with MiXCR, one entry per CDR3 protein. The sample shows 200,000 to 250,000 distinct CDR3 sequences, 20% to 30% of them seen only once. Sequencing was carried out using blood, either unsorted or a sorted T cell fraction (not recorded which). The receptors shown here come from a male donor with ankylosing spondylitis or in good health (not recorded which).

The chain links TRBV5-6 to TRBJ2-7; no clear D. Trimming left V 6 bases short and J 2 bases short, with 18 bases between. Germline CDR1 is SGHDT and CDR2 is YYEEEE. There are 15 residues in the CDR3. The CDR3 bases are TGTGCCAGCACCCCAAGGACGACTTCCACCTACGAGCAGTACTTC. This gives the protein CASTPRTTSTYEQYF.

The chain joins TRBV7-8 to TRBJ1-6; D gene ambiguous. There are 13 residues in the CDR3. The V end was cut by 5 bases, the J end by 7 bases, with 9 bases between. The V gene's germline CDR1 is SGHVS and CDR2 FQNEAQ. For the CDR3, the DNA is TGTGCCAGCAGCCTTTTTGGGAATTCACCCCTCCACTTT. Its protein is CASSLFGNSPLHF.

Points on this clonotype: A much larger clone differs by one base, so this may be a read error. The V and J genes are TRBV15 and TRBJ2-5, with a tentative D call TRBD2 (5 bases). The germline CDR1 and CDR2 sequences are LNHNV and YYDKDF (reference sequence). The CDR3 is made up of 13 amino acids. The CDR3 DNA reads TGTGCCACCAGCAGAGCGGGGAGAGAGACCCAGTCCTTC. This gives the protein CATSRAGRETQSF.

The sample holds many counts of this clonotype. This chain joins TRBV5-1 and TRBJ1-4, with 9 nucleotides matching TRBD1. This CDR3 is built from 16 residues. Germline loops: CDR1 SGHRS, CDR2 YFSETQ. The ends lost 3 bases at V and 0 bases at J; junction bases unmatched: 3. CDR3 residues: CASSWDRAATNEKLFF. The CDR3 nucleotides are TGCGCCAGCAGCTGGGACAGGGCGGCAACTAATGAAAAACTGTTTTTT. The full variable domain, in which reference TRBV5-1 and TRBJ1-4 provide the parts outside the CDR3, is KAGVTQTPRYLIKTRGQQVTLSCSPISGHRSVSWYQQTPGQGLQFLFEYFSETQRNKGNFPGRFSGRQFSNSRSEMNVSTLELGDSALYLCASSWDRAATNEKLFFGSGTQLSVL.

There are many counts of this clonotype. This chain connects TRBV5-1 to TRBJ2-2; 9 positions match TRBD1. V lost 2 bases, J lost 1 base, and 9 bases stayed unmatched. The germline gives CDR1 SGHRS, CDR2 YFSETQ. This CDR3 is built from 18 residues. The CDR3 coding sequence is TGCGCCAGCAGCTTTGGTTTTCCGGGACAGGGGAACACCGGGGAGCTGTTTTTT. Amino acids: CASSFGFPGQGNTGELFF.

The chain recombines TRBV20-1 with TRBJ1-5; D is uncertain. The CDR3 runs to 15 residues. Germline V lookup: CDR1 DFQATT, CDR2 SNEGSKA (reference sequence). Deletions cut 3 bases from V and 0 bases from J, with 12 bases between. The CDR3 protein is CSASPSDYSNQPQHF. The CDR3, as DNA: TGCAGTGCTAGCCCGTCAGATTATAGCAATCAGCCCCAGCATTTT.

V and J are TRBV6-5 and TRBJ1-1; D may be TRBD1 (5 bases). Trimming shortened V by 4 bases and J by 4 bases, and 28 bases separated the two germline ends. There are 19 residues in the CDR3. Germline CDR1 reads MNHEY; CDR2 reads SVGAGI. The CDR3 nucleotides read TGTGCCAGCAGTTGCCTTAGAAGGCTGGAGAGGGGAAGTTGCACTGAAGCTTTCTTT. Its translation is CASSCLRRLERGSCTEAFF.

V gene TRBV12-3 or TRBV12-4 combines with J gene TRBJ1-3; unclear D gene. This CDR3 has 14 residues. The V end was cut by 8 bases, the J end by 0 bases, with 11 bases between. DNA for the CDR3: TGTGCCAGCTCCGTACAGCTCTCTGGAAACACCATATATTTT. Its translation is CASSVQLSGNTIYF.

Comments on this clonotype: Given a much more abundant clone one base away, this may be a read error. J is TRBJ2-5 and V is TRBV7-8; 8 bases fit TRBD2. CDR1 and CDR2 (germline): SGHVS, FQNEAQ. The J segment lost 4 bases and the V segment lost 5 bases, leaving 6 bases of the junction unmatched. This CDR3 is 14 amino acids long. The CDR3 loop reads CASSVGREGETQYF. CDR3 DNA: TGTGCCAGCAGCGTAGGCCGGGAGGGAGAGACCCAGTACTTC.

This clonotype was observed at least ten times. The V and J genes are TRBV12-3 or TRBV12-4 and TRBJ1-6; D unclear. This CDR3 region has 12 residues. V was trimmed by 10 bases and J by 5 bases, leaving 9 bases between them. For the CDR3, the DNA is TGTGCCACCGGACGGGATAATTCACCCCTCCACTTT. This encodes CATGRDNSPLHF.